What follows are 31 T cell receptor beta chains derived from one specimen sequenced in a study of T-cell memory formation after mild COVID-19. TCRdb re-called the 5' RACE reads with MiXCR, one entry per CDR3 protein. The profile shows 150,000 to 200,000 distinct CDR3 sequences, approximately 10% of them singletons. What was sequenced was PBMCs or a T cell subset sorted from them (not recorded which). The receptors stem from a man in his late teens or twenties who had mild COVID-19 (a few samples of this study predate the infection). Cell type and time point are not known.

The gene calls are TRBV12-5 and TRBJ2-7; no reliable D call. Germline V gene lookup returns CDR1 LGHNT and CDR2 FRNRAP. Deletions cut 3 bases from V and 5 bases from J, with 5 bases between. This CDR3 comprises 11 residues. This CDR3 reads CASGLRDEQYF. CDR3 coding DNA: TGTGCTAGTGGTTTACGCGACGAGCAGTACTTC.

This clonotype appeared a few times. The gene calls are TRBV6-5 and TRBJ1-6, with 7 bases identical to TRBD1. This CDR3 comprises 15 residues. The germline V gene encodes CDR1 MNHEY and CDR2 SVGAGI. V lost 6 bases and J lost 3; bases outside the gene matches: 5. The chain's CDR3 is CASRITGVYNSPLHF. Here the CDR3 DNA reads TGTGCCAGCAGGATCACAGGGGTCTATAATTCACCCCTCCACTTT.

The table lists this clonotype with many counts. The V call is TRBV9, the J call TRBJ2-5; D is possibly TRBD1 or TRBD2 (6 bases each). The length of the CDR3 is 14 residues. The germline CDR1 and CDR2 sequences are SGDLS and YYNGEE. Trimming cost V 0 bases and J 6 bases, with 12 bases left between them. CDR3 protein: CASSVEGGWQTQYF. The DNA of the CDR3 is TGTGCCAGCAGCGTAGAGGGGGGCTGGCAGACCCAGTACTTC. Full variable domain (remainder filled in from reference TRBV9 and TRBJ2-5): DSGVTQTPKHLITATGQRVTLRCSPRSGDLSVYWYQQSLDQGLQFLIQYYNGEERAKGNILERFSAQQFPDLHSELNLSSLELGDSALYFCASSVEGGWQTQYFGPGTRLLVL.

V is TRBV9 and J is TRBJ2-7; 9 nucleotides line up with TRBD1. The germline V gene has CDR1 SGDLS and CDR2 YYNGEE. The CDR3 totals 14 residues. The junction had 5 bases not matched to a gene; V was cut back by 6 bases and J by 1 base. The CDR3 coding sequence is TGTGCCAGCACCCCGGGACAGGGATCCTACGAGCAGTACTTC. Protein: CASTPGQGSYEQYF. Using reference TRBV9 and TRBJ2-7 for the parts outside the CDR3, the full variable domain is DSGVTQTPKHLITATGQRVTLRCSPRSGDLSVYWYQQSLDQGLQFLIQYYNGEERAKGNILERFSAQQFPDLHSELNLSSLELGDSALYFCASTPGQGSYEQYFGPGTRLTVT.

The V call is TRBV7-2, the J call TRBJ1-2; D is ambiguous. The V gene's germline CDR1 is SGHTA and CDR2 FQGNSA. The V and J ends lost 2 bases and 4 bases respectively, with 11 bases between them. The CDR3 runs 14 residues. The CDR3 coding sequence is TGTGCCAGCAGCTTACGGAGAGCAGCCTATGGCTACACCTTC. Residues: CASSLRRAAYGYTF.

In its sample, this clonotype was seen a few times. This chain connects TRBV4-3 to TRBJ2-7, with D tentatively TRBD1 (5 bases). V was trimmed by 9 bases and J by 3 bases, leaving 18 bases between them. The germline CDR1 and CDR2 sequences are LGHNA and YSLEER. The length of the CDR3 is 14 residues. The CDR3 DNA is TGCGCCAGTTCCCCTCAGGGCTCAAACTACGAGCAGTACTTC. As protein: CASSPQGSNYEQYF.

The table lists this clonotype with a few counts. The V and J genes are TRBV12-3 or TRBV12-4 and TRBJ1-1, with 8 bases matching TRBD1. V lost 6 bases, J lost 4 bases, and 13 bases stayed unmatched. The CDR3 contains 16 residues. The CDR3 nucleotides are TGTGCCAGCAGACCTACCGGACAGGGACCTGTCACTGAAGCTTTCTTT. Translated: CASRPTGQGPVTEAFF.

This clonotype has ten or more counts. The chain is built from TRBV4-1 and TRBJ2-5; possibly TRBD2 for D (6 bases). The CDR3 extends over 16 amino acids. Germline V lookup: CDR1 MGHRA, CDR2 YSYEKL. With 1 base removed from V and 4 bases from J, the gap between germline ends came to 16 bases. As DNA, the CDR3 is TGCGCCAGCAGCCAAGTTGGGACTCCTATTACAGAGACCCAGTACTTC. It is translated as CASSQVGTPITETQYF.

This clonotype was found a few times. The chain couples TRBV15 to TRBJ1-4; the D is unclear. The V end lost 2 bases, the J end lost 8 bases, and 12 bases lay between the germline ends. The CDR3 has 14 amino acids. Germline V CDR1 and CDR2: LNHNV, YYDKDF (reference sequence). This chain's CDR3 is CATSRPSQSEKLFF. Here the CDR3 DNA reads TGTGCCACCAGCAGACCCTCCCAAAGCGAAAAACTGTTTTTT. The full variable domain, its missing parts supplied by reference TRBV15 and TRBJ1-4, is DAMVIQNPRYQVTQFGKPVTLSCSQTLNHNVMYWYQQKSSQAPKLLFHYYDKDFNNEADTPDNFQSRRPNTSFCFLDIRSPGLGDTAMYLCATSRPSQSEKLFFGSGTQLSVL.

Here the CDR3 DNA reads TGCAGCGTCATACAGACAGCGAACACCGGGGAGCTGTTTTTT. Its protein is CSVIQTANTGELFF. The J gene is TRBJ2-2, the V gene TRBV29-1, with D possibly matching TRBD1 (5 bases). Germline V CDR1 and CDR2: SQVTM, ANQGSEA. The CDR3 loop spans 14 amino acids. V was cut by 6 bases and J by 0 bases, with 11 bases left in between.

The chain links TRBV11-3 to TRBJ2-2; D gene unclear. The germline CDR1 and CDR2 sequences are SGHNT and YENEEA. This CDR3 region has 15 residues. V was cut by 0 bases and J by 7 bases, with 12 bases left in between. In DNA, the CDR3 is TGTGCCAGCAGCTTAGATAGTTTCGATAACGGGGAGCTGTTTTTT. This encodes CASSLDSFDNGELFF.

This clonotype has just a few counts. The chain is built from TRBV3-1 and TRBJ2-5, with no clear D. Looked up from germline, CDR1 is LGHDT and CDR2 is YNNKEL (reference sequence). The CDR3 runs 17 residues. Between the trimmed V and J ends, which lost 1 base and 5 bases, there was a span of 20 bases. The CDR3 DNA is TGTGCCAGCAGCCAAGGGTCTGGACCCCTAAGCTTGGAGACCCAGTACTTC. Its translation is CASSQGSGPLSLETQYF.

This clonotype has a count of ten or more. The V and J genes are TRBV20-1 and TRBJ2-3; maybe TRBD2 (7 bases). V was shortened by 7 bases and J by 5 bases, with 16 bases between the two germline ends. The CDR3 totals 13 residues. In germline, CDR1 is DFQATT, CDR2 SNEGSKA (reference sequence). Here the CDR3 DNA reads TGCAGTGATCAACGGGGGGCGGGAGATACGCAGTATTTT. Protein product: CSDQRGAGDTQYF.

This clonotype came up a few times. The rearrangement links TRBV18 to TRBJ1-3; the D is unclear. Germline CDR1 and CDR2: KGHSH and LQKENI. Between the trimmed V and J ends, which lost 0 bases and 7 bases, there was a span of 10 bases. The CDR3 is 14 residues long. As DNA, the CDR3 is TGTGCCAGCTCACCACCCCCCGGTGGGAACACCATATATTTT. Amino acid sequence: CASSPPPGGNTIYF.

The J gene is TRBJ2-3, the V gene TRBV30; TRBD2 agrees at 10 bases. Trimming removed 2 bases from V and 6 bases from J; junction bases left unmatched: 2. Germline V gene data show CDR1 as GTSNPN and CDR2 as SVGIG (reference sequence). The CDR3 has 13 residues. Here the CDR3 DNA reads TGTGCCTGGAGTAATAGCGGGGGGGATACGCAGTATTTT. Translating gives CAWSNSGGDTQYF.

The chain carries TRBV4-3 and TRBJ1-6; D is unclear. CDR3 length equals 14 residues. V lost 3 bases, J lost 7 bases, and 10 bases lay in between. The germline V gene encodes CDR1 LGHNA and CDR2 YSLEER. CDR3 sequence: CASSQALFNSPLHF. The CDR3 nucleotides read TGCGCCAGCAGCCAGGCACTGTTCAATTCACCCCTCCACTTT.

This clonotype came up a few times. The CDR3 reads CASSRDRGRVNTEAFF. CDR3 DNA sequence: TGTGCCAGCAGCAGGGACAGGGGACGCGTGAACACTGAAGCTTTCTTT. The genes are TRBV7-9 and TRBJ1-1; TRBD1 agrees at 10 bases. Germline loops: CDR1 SEHNR, CDR2 FQNEAQ (reference sequence). The V and J ends lost 5 bases and 0 bases, in that order; junction bases with no gene match: 6. This CDR3 comprises 16 residues.

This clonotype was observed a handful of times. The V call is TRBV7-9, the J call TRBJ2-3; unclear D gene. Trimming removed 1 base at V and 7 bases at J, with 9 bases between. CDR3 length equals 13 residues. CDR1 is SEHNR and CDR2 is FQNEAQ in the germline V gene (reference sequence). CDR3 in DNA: TGTGCCAGCAGCTTAGACAGTAGATATACGCAGTATTTT. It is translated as CASSLDSRYTQYF.

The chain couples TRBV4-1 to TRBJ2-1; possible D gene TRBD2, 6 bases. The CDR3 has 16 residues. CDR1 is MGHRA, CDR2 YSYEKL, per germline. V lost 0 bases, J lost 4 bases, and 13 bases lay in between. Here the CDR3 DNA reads TGCGCCAGCAGCCAAGATAATAGGGCGGGATACAATGAGCAGTTCTTC. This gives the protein CASSQDNRAGYNEQFF.

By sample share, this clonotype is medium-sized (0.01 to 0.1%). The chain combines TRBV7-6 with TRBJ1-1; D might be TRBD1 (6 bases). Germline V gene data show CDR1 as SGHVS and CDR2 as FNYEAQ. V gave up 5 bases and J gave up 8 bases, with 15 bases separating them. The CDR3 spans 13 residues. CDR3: CASSVQTGTEAFF. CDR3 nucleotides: TGTGCCAGCAGCGTACAAACAGGGACCGAAGCTTTCTTT.

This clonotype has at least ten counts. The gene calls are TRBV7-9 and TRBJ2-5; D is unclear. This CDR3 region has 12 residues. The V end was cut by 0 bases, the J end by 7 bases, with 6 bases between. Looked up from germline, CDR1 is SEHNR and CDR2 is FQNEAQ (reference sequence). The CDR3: CASSLALATQYF. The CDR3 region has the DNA TGTGCCAGCAGCTTAGCGCTTGCGACCCAGTACTTC.

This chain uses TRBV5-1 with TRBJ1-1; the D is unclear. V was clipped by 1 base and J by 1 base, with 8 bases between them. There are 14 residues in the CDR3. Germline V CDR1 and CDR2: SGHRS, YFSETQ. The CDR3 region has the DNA TGCGCCAGCAGCTTGATAGGTGGGAACACTGAAGCTTTCTTT. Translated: CASSLIGGNTEAFF.

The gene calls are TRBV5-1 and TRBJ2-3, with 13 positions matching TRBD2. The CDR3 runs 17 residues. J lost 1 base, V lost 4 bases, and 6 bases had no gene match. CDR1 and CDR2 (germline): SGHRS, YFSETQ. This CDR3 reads CASSTGGLAGGTDTQYF. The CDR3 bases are TGCGCCAGCAGCACCGGCGGACTAGCGGGGGGCACAGATACGCAGTATTTT.

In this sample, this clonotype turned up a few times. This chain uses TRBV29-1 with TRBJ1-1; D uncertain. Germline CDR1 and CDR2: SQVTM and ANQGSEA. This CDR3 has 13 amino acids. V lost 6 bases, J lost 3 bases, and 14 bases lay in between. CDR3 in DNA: TGCAGCGTCGTGTTGGACGGCTACACTGAAGCTTTCTTT. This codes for CSVVLDGYTEAFF.

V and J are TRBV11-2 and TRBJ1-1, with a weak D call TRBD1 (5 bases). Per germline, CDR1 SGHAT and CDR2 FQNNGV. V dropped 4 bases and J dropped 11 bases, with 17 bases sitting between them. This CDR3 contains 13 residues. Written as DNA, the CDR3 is TGTGCCAGCAGCTCCTTTCGTCGGGGGACGGCTTTCTTT. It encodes CASSSFRRGTAFF.

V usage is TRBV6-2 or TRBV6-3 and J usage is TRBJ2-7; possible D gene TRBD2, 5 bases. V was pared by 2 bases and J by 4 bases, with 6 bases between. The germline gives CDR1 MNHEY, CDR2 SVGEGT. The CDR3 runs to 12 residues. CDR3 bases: TGTGCCAGCAGTTACCCGGGGTACGAGCAGTACTTC. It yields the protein CASSYPGYEQYF.

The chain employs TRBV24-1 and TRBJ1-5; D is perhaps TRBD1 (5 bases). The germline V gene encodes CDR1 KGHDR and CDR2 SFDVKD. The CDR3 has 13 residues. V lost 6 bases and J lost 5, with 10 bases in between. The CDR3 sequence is CATSQQGYQPQHF. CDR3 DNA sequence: TGTGCCACCAGTCAGCAGGGATATCAGCCCCAGCATTTT.

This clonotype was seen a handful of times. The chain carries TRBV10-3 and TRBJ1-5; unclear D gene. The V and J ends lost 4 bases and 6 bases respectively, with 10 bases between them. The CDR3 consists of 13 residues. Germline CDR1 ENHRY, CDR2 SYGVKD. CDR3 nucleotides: TGTGCCATCAGTGGGGAGTCAAGTCAGCCCCAGCATTTT. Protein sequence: CAISGESSQPQHF.

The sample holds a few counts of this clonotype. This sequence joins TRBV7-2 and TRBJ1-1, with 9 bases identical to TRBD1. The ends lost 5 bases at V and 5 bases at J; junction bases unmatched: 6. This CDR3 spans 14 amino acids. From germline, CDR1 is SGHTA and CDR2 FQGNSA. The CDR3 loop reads CASSRGTGRTEAFF. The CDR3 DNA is TGTGCCAGCAGCCGGGGGACAGGGCGAACTGAAGCTTTCTTT.

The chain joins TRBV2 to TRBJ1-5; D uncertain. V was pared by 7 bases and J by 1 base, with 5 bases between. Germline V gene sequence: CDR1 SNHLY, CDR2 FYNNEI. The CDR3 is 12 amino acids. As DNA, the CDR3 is TGTGCCAGCAAGAACAGCAATCAGCCCCAGCATTTT. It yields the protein CASKNSNQPQHF.

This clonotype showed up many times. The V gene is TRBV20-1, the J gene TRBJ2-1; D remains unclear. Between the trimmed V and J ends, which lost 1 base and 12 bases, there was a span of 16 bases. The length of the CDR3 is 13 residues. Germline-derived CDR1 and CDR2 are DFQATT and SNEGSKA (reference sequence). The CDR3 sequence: CSARVSPPNGQFF. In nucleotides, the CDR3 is TGCAGTGCTAGAGTCTCCCCCCCTAACGGGCAGTTCTTC.